One and the same sample provided the 20 T cell receptor beta chains below, sequenced in a study of shared clonotypes between healthy human individuals. Here immunoSEQ multiplex PCR was the method, and the copy in TCRdb shows in-frame clones only, minus some. The data show about 1 million clones, 65% to 75% seen once. Sequencing was done on a sample of memory CD4+ T cells sorted from blood. Subset described: CD45RA-negative fraction. The receptors here all came from a man aged 18 to 29 in good health.

DNA for the CDR3: TGTGCCAGTTCCGGGCTCGCAGATACGCAGTATTTT. It specifies CASSGLADTQYF. This rearrangement joins TRBV2 to TRBJ2-3; D gene ambiguous. Trimming shortened V by 9 bases and J by 4 bases, and 11 bases separated the two germline ends. The CDR3 is made up of 12 amino acids. Per the germline V gene, CDR1 is SNHLY and CDR2 is FYNNEI.

This clone was seen once. A much larger clone differs from this one at a single base, so this may be a read error. The chain carries TRBV11-2 and TRBJ2-3; 7 nucleotides agree with TRBD2. The length of the CDR3 is 14 residues. Unmatched junction bases numbered 5, after V lost 5 bases and J lost 3 bases. The germline CDR1 and CDR2 sequences are SGHAT and FQNNGV. Here the CDR3 DNA reads TGTGCCAGCAGCCCCTCCGGGGGGACAGATACGCAGTATTTT. This gives the protein CASSPSGGTDTQYF.

The chain carries TRBV9 and TRBJ2-1; 9 nucleotides align to TRBD2. V was pared by 4 bases and J by 3 bases, with 8 bases of the junction left unmatched. CDR1 is SGDLS and CDR2 is YYNGEE in the germline V gene. The CDR3 is made up of 16 amino acids. For the CDR3, the DNA is TGTGCCAGCAGCCCCTCCCCGACTAGCGGCTACAATGAGCAGTTCTTC. Its translation is CASSPSPTSGYNEQFF.

This chain links TRBV5-1 with TRBJ2-1; a weak D match, TRBD2 (6 bases). The V and J ends lost 4 bases and 7 bases respectively, with 15 bases between them. CDR3 length: 14 amino acids. CDR1 and CDR2 from the germline V gene are SGHRS and YFSETQ. The CDR3 region has the DNA TGCGCCAGCAGCGCCGGGTCGGGGGAGAATGAGCAGTTCTTC. Its protein is CASSAGSGENEQFF.

The chain carries TRBV7-6 and TRBJ1-1; D ambiguous. There are 13 residues in the CDR3. Trimming removed 5 bases from V and 1 base from J, with 8 bases in between. The germline CDR1 and CDR2 sequences are SGHVS and FNYEAQ. CDR3 DNA: TGTGCCAGCAGCCCGCGGGAGAACACTGAAGCTTTCTTT. The encoded protein is CASSPRENTEAFF.

This chain links TRBV5-4 with TRBJ2-3; 7 nucleotides align to TRBD2. J gave up 0 bases and V 4 bases, and 11 bases lay outside the gene matches. There are 17 residues in the CDR3. The germline CDR1 and CDR2 sequences are SGHNT and YYREEE (reference sequence). For the CDR3, the DNA is TGTGCCAGCAGCATCGGCGGGGGACCCACTAGCACAGATACGCAGTATTTT. It specifies CASSIGGGPTSTDTQYF.

The chain uses TRBV4-3 and TRBJ2-7; 9 nucleotides align to TRBD2. The ends lost 0 bases at V and 2 bases at J; junction bases unmatched: 8. The CDR3 is 17 amino acids. Germline V gene data show CDR1 as LGHNA and CDR2 as YSLEER. The CDR3, as DNA: TGCGCCAGCAGCCAAGAAGGTCTAGCGGGAAGAACCTACGAGCAGTACTTC. Its protein product is CASSQEGLAGRTYEQYF.

The chain joins TRBV7-2 to TRBJ2-4; no firm D call. Germline CDR1 reads SGHTA; CDR2 reads FQGNSA. The V end was cut by 3 bases, the J end by 11 bases, with 11 bases between. This CDR3 spans 12 amino acids. CDR3 residues: CASSFDRQVQYF. As DNA, the CDR3 is TGTGCCAGCAGCTTCGATCGCCAGGTTCAGTACTTC.

The chain carries TRBV11-2 and TRBJ2-1, with D tentatively TRBD2 (6 bases). The germline CDR1 and CDR2 sequences are SGHAT and FQNNGV. The CDR3 runs to 14 residues. V was shortened by 0 bases and J by 4 bases, with 7 bases between the two germline ends. The CDR3 DNA reads as TGTGCCAGCAGCTTAGATGGGACTTACAATGAGCAGTTCTTC. Its translation is CASSLDGTYNEQFF.

This rearrangement joins TRBV6-5 to TRBJ2-7; TRBD2 matches 10 bases. The length of the CDR3 is 16 residues. CDR1 and CDR2 from the germline V gene are MNHEY and SVGAGI. V gave up 4 bases and J gave up 0 bases; unmatched junction bases: 6. As DNA, the CDR3 is TGTGCCAGCAGTTTATTAGCGGGGGGCTCCTCCTACGAGCAGTACTTC. Translation gives CASSLLAGGSSYEQYF.

This clone was recorded a few times. The chain employs TRBV14 and TRBJ1-1, with D possibly TRBD1 on 6 matching bases. Trimming pared 0 bases from V and 4 bases from J, leaving 6 bases between. Looked up from germline, CDR1 is SGHDN and CDR2 is FVKESK. The CDR3 has 13 residues. CDR3: CASSQEQGTEAFF. The DNA for the CDR3 is TGTGCCAGCAGCCAAGAACAGGGCACTGAAGCTTTCTTT.

The chain is built from TRBV7-9 and TRBJ1-2; D is undetermined. The germline V and J ends were trimmed by 3 bases and 5 bases, with 7 bases remaining between them. This CDR3 comprises 12 residues. The germline CDR1 and CDR2 sequences are SEHNR and FQNEAQ (reference sequence). The CDR3: CASSFKPYGYTF. The CDR3 bases are TGTGCCAGCAGCTTTAAACCTTATGGCTACACCTTC.

The J gene is TRBJ2-7, the V gene TRBV5-6; 9 bases fit TRBD1. Looked up from germline, CDR1 is SGHDT and CDR2 is YYEEEE. V gave up 7 bases and J gave up 5 bases; unmatched junction bases: 7. This CDR3 has 13 amino acids. CDR3 residues: CASCRDRVHEQYF. The CDR3 DNA follows: TGTGCCAGCTGCCGGGACAGGGTCCACGAGCAGTACTTC.

This clone turned up a few times. J is TRBJ1-4 and V is TRBV25-1, with no clear D. Deletions cut 6 bases from V and 0 bases from J, with 17 bases between. Germline values: CDR1 MGHDK, CDR2 SYGVNS. CDR3 length: 17 residues. This CDR3 is CASSERRLVATNEKLFF. In DNA form, the CDR3 reads TGTGCCAGCAGCGAGAGGAGACTAGTTGCAACTAATGAAAAACTGTTTTTT.

V gene TRBV7-2 combines with J gene TRBJ1-5; D is undetermined. This CDR3 is built from 13 residues. V lost 5 bases to trimming and J lost 4 bases, with 9 bases between them. Germline V lookup: CDR1 SGHTA, CDR2 FQGNSA. CDR3 in DNA: TGTGCCAGCAGCCCCTGGGAGAATCAGCCCCAGCATTTT. Translating it yields CASSPWENQPQHF. Full variable domain (remainder filled in from reference TRBV7-2 and TRBJ1-5): GAGVSQSPSNKVTEKGKDVELRCDPISGHTALYWYRQSLGQGLEFLIYFQGNSAPDKSGLPSDRFSAERTGGSVSTLTIQRTQQEDSAVYLCASSPWENQPQHFGDGTRLSIL.

This sequence joins TRBV5-1 and TRBJ2-2; TRBD1 matches at 11 bases. The CDR3 is 15 amino acids. The germline CDR1 and CDR2 sequences are SGHRS and YFSETQ. The J segment lost 6 bases and the V segment lost 4 bases, leaving 5 bases of the junction unmatched. CDR3 bases: TGCGCCAGCAGCACCGGGACAGGGGGAGCCGGGGAGCTGTTTTTT. Protein sequence: CASSTGTGGAGELFF. Together with reference TRBV5-1 and TRBJ2-2, the CDR3 gives the full variable domain: KAGVTQTPRYLIKTRGQQVTLSCSPISGHRSVSWYQQTPGQGLQFLFEYFSETQRNKGNFPGRFSGRQFSNSRSEMNVSTLELGDSALYLCASSTGTGGAGELFFGEGSRLTVL.

J is TRBJ2-5 and V is TRBV7-2; 12 nucleotides agree with TRBD2. The end of the DNA aligns better with TRBJ2-7, so the J call may be wrong. The CDR3 runs 16 residues. Germline CDR1 reads SGHTA; CDR2 reads FQGNSA. The CDR3 bases are TGTGCCAGCAGCTTAAGCCTAGCGGGAGGGTGGTACGAGCAGTACTTC. Encoded protein: CASSLSLAGGWYEQYF.

On this clone: This specimen includes other DNA sequences encoding the same CDR3. The chain couples TRBV30 to TRBJ2-3; D gene uncertain. The CDR3 runs to 12 residues. V was cut by 2 bases and J by 2 bases, with 5 bases left in between. The germline CDR1 and CDR2 sequences are GTSNPN and SVGIG (reference sequence). CDR3 sequence: CAWSPPTDTQYF. The CDR3 coding sequence is TGTGCCTGGAGTCCCCCCACAGATACGCAGTATTTT.

The chain combines TRBV5-1 with TRBJ2-1; possibly TRBD2 for D (5 bases). CDR1 is SGHRS, CDR2 YFSETQ, per germline. The CDR3 contains 12 residues. V dropped 2 bases and J dropped 11 bases, with 11 bases sitting between them. The DNA of the CDR3 is TGCGCCAGCAGCTTTGACTACTCCAAGCAGTTCTTC. This sequence encodes CASSFDYSKQFF.

As regards this clone: The junction departs from germline at one end; a sequencing error may be responsible. The chain combines TRBV6-1 with TRBJ2-7; no clear D gene. There are 10 residues in the CDR3. Germline V gene sequence: CDR1 MNHNS, CDR2 SASEGT. For the CDR3, the DNA is TGTGCCAGCAGTGAACTAGGCACCAACTTC. Translating gives CASSELGTNF.